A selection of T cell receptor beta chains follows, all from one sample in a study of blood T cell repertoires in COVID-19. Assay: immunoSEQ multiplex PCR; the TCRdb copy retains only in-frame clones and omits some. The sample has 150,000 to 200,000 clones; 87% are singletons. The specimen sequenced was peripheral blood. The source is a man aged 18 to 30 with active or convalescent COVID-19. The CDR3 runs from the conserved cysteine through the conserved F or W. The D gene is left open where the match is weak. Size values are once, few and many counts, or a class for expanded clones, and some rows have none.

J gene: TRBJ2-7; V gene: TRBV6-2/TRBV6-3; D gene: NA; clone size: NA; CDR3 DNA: TGTGCCAGCAGTCCGACAGAGGCCTACGAGCAGTACTTC; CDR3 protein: CASSPTEAYEQYF
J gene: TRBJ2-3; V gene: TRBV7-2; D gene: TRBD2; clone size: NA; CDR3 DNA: TGTGCCAGCAGCTTGCTAGCGGAGTTGGATACGCAGTATTTT; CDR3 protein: CASSLLAELDTQYF
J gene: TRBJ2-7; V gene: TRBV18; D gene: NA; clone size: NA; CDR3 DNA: TGTGCCAGCTCACCACAGACAGGCTACGAGCAGTACTTC; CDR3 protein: CASSPQTGYEQYF
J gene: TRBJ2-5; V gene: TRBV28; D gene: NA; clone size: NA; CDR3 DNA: TGTGCCAGCAGCCGGGAGACCCAGTACTTC; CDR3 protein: CASSRETQYF
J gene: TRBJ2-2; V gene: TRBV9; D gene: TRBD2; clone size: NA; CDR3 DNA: TGTGCCAGCAGCGGGGGTATAGCGGGAGGTCTTTCCCCGAGCACCGGGGAGCTGTTTTTT; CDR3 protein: CASSGGIAGGLSPSTGELFF
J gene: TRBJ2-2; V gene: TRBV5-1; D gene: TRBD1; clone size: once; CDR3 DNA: TGCGCCAGCACCCCGGGACAGGGGATCGCCGGGGAGCTGTTTTTT; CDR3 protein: CASTPGQGIAGELFF
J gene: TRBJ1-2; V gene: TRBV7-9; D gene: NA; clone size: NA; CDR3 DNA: TGTGCCAGCAGTTCCTCCGGGAGCTATGGCTACACCTTC; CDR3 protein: CASSSSGSYGYTF
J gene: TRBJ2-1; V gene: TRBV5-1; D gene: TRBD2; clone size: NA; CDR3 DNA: TGCGCCAGCAGATTGGGACTAGCGGACTACAATGAGCAGTTCTTC; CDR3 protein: CASRLGLADYNEQFF
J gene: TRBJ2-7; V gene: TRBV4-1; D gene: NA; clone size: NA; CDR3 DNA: TGCGCCAGCAGCCAAGATACAGTAGTCGAGCAGTACTTC; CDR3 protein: CASSQDTVVEQYF
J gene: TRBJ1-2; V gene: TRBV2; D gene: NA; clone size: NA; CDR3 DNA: TGTGCCAGCATCACGACCGAGAAGGGGGGCTACACCTTC; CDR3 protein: CASITTEKGGYTF
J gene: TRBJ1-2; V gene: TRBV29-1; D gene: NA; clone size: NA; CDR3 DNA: TGCAGCGTACCCCTGACTTCGGGCTACACCTTC; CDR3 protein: CSVPLTSGYTF
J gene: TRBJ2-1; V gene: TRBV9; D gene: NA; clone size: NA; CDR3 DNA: TGTGCCAGCAGCGTGGTGGCGGGCGCCTACAATGAGCAGTTCTTC; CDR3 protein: CASSVVAGAYNEQFF
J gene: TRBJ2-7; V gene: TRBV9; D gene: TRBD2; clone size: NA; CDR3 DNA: TGTGCCAGCAGCGTAGGCGGCCTAGCGGGAGTCTACGAGCAGTACTTC; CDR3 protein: CASSVGGLAGVYEQYF
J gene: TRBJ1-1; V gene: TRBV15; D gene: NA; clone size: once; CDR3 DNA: TGTGCCACCAGCCCGTTGGCTGGCGGCAGTGTTCATGAAGCTTTCTTT; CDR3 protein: CATSPLAGGSVHEAFF
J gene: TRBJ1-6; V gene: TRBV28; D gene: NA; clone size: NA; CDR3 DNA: TGTGCCAGCAGTTTCCCGGGAAGTAATTCACCCCTCCACTTT; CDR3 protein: CASSFPGSNSPLHF
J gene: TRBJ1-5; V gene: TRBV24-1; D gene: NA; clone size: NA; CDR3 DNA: TGTGCCACCAGTGCCAGTAGCAATCAGCCCCAGCATTTT; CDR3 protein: CATSASSNQPQHF
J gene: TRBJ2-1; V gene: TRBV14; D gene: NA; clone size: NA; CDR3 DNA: TGTGCCAGCAGCCAGGGGACAATGTCCTACAATGAGCAGTTCTTC; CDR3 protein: CASSQGTMSYNEQFF
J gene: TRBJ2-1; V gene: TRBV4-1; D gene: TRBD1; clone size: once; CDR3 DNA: TGCGCCAGCAGCGGGCCGGGACAGGGATTGGATGAGCAGTTCTTC; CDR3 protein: CASSGPGQGLDEQFF
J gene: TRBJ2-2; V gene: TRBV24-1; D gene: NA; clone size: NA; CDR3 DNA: TGTGCCACCAGTGATCCGAGAGGTGGGGCCACCGGGGAGCTGTTTTTT; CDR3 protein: CATSDPRGGATGELFF
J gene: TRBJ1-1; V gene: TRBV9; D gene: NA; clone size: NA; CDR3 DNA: TGTGCCAGCAGCGTAGATTCAGGGGTCACTGAAGCTTTCTTT; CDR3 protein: CASSVDSGVTEAFF
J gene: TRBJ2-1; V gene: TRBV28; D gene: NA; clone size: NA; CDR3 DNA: TGTGCCAGCAGTTTAAATCGGGAGCAGTTCTTC; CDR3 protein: CASSLNREQFF
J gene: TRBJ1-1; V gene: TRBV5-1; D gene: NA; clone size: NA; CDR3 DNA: TGCGCCAGCAGCTTGGCAGGGATCTCTGAAGCTTTCTTT; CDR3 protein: CASSLAGISEAFF
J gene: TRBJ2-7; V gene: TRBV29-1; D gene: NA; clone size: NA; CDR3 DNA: TGCAGCGTTGTACCTGCGGTAGGCTACGAGCAGTACTTC; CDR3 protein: CSVVPAVGYEQYF
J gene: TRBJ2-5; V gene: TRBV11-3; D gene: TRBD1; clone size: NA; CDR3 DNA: TGTGCCAGCAGCCCGTGGGGACAGGGCCAAGAGACCCAGTACTTC; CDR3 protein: CASSPWGQGQETQYF
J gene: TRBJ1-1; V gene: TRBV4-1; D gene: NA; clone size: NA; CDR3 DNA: TGCGCCAGCAGCCAAGTGAGAACAGACACTGAAGCTTTCTTT; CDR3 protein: CASSQVRTDTEAFF
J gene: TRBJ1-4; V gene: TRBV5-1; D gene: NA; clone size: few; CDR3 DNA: TGCGCCAGCAGCTTGGGTACGGCAACTAATGAAAAACTGTTTTTT; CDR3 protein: CASSLGTATNEKLFF
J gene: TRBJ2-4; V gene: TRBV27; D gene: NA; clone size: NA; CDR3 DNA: TGTGCCAGCAGTTTCGGAGACAAGGGGGCCAAAAACATTCAGTACTTC; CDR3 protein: CASSFGDKGAKNIQYF
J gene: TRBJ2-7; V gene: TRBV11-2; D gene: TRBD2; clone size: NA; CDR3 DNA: TGTGCCAGCAACCCTAGCGGGCTCTCCTACGAGCAGTACTTC; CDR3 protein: CASNPSGLSYEQYF
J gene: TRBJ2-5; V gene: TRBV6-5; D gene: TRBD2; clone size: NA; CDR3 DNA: TGTGCCAGCACCCCTATAGCGGGGGGCGTGGAGACCCAGTACTTC; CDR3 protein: CASTPIAGGVETQYF
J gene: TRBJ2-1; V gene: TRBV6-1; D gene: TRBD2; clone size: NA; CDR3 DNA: TGTGCCAGCAGTGAATCCGGGACTAGCGGGAGGCGCTCCTACAATGAGCAGTTCTTC; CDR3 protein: CASSESGTSGRRSYNEQFF
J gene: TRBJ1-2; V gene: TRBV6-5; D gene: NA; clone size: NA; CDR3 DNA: TGTGCCAGCAGTTACCGACTCCGGGGCTATGGCTACACCTTC; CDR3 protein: CASSYRLRGYGYTF
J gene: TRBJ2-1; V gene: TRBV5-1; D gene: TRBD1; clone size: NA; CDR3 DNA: TGCGCCAGCAGCTTGGAGGGACAGTACAATGAGCAGTTCTTC; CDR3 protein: CASSLEGQYNEQFF
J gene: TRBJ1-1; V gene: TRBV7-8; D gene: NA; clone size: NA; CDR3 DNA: TGTGCCAGCAGCTCCGGGGGTACCACTGAAGCTTTCTTT; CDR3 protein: CASSSGGTTEAFF
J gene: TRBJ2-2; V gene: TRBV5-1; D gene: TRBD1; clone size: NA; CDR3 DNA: TGCGCCAGCAGCTTCGGGACAGCGAACACCGGGGAGCTGTTTTTT; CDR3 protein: CASSFGTANTGELFF
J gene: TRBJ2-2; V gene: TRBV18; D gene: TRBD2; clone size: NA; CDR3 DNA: TGTGCCAGCTCACCTTCTTTAGCGGGAGTGCGAGGGGAGCTGTTTTTT; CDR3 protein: CASSPSLAGVRGELFF
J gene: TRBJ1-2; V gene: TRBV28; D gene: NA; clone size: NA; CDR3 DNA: TGTGCCAGCAGTTTGATTGACAGCACTAACTATGGCTACACCTTC; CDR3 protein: CASSLIDSTNYGYTF
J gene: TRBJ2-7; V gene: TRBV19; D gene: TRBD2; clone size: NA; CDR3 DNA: TGTGCCAGTAAGGGGACTAGCGGGAGTCGGGACTCCTACGAGCAGTACTTC; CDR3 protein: CASKGTSGSRDSYEQYF